This T cell receptor (beta chain) comes out of a study of blood T cell repertoires in COVID-19. The method was immunoSEQ multiplex PCR; TCRdb's version includes in-frame clones alone and lacks a portion of them. The sample contains around 100,000 clones, around nine tenths of which appear only once. The CDR3 covers 15 residues. Germline CDR1 and CDR2: SGDLS and YYNGEE. V shed 4 bases and J shed 5 bases, with 16 bases lying between them. The sequence was collected from a human donor in a cohort sampled during active COVID-19. The V gene is TRBV9, the J gene TRBJ2-1; D is uncertain. The sequenced sample consisted of peripheral blood. The CDR3 region is CASSPRLAQNNEQFF. In DNA, the CDR3 is TGTGCCAGCAGCCCGAGACTCGCCCAAAACAATGAGCAGTTCTTC.